This T cell receptor beta chain originates from a study of blood T cell repertoires in COVID-19 (dated by TCRdb to 2019 to 2021). About the full investigation: The collaborator samples originated in the United States, Italy and Spain and spanned the acute and convalescent phases of COVID-19. The material from the prospective study consisted of cDNA or gDNA derived from T cells, B-cell-depleted T cells, or PBMCs. Deeply sampled blood TCRbeta repertoires from subjects exposed to, actively infected with, or recovered from COVID-19 were included in the dataset. The repertoires were released in a freely available public database intended as a resource for research on the immune response to SARS-CoV-2. Samples were obtained from the ongoing ImmuneRACE study (first 160 participants) and from 1,200 or so subjects provided by 6 global collaborators. Sample metadata almost always included a de-identified subject ID, COVID-19 status, age in years and sex. HLA class I and class II types, where available, came from metadata supplied by the sample provider rather than from assay-based typing. Beyond this particular receptor, the publication reports: The quantity of clinical and demographic metadata differed by source and by participant and was supplied without curation.

Whole blood was collected in K2EDTA tubes by collaborating institutions according to the institutions' own protocols. For TCRbeta analysis, collaborator samples were shipped as frozen whole blood, as isolated PBMCs, or as DNA extracted from either sample type. To note about this clone: Its antigen is unknown. No per-base quality is available; no much larger clone lies one base away.

V and J are truncated by 8 bases and 6 bases respectively, leaving an intervening sequence of 7 bases. Including cysteine and phenylalanine, the CDR3 has 11 amino acids. The entry retains the CDR3 DNA only, 33 bases that are in frame from base 1. TCRbeta CDR3 regions were amplified from genomic DNA using the immunoSEQ Assay, a bias-controlled multiplex PCR. In the source study's methods: Within the assay, amplification of reference gene primers was used to estimate how many nucleated cells each sample contained. Sequence reads were collapsed and filtered to measure the absolute abundance of every unique TCRbeta CDR3 rearrangement. For each sample, productive Simpson clonality was calculated by taking the square root of Simpson's diversity index across productive rearrangements. The immuneACCESS repertoire file appears here via TCRdb, limited to in-frame rearrangements. These files lack a portion of the clones; in checked studies, under half of the deficit traces to unresolved V genes, and the cause of the others is not known. V and J calls and clone size are as listed in that table; D and trimming were resolved from the DNA. Within this sample are some 110,000 clones, with approximately 85% of them counted one time only. Approximately 5.3% of the sample comes from the top ten.

Source material: peripheral blood. This TCR was sampled from a human donor in a cohort sampled during active COVID-19. The rearrangement joined TRBV12-3 or TRBV12-4 to TRBJ2-2, with an unclear D gene assignment. In nucleotides, the sequence is TGTGCCAGCTGGGCGTCCGGGGAGCTGTTTTTT. Its amino acids are CASWASGELFF.